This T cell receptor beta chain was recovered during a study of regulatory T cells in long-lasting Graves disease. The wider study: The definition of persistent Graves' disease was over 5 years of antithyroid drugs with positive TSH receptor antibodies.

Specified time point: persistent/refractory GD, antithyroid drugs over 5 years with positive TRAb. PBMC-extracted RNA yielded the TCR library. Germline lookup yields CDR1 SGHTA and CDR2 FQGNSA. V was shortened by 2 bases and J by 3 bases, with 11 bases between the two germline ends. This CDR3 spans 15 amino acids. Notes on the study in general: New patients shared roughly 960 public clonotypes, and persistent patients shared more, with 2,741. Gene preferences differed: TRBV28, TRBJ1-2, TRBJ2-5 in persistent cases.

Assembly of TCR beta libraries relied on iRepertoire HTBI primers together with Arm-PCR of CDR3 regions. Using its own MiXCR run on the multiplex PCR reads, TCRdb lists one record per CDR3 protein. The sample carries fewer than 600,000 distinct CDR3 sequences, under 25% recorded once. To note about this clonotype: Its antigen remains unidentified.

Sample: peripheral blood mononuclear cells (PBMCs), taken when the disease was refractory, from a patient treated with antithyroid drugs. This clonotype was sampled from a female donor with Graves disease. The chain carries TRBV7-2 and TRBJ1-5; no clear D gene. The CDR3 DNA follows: TGTGCCAGCAGCTTAATGGGAGGGAACAATCAGCCCCAGCATTTT. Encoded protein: CASSLMGGNNQPQHF.